Listed below are T cell receptor beta chains from one sample, sequenced in a study of PD-1 blockade in mismatch repair-deficient tumors. The assay was immunoSEQ multiplex PCR, and TCRdb's table has in-frame clones only and misses some. This table has some 100,000 clones, over 65% appearing once. The material was peripheral blood, obtained about 33 weeks after starting pembrolizumab. These receptors were taken from an adult with mismatch repair-deficient cancer. The CDR3 runs from the conserved cysteine through the conserved F or W. The order of the fields is J gene, D gene, V gene, clone size, CDR3 DNA, CDR3 protein. D genes are given only for firm matches. A clone size is listed for some rows: how often the clone was seen (once, few, many), or a class if it is expanded.

TRBJ1-1,TRBD1,TRBV7-3,-,TGTGCCAGCAGCGCCACGACAGGGGAAGCTTTCTTT,CASSATTGEAFF
TRBJ2-2,-,TRBV27,-,TGTGCCAGCAGTGTGCAGGGTGTCGAAATCCGTTTCGGGGAGCTGTTTTTT,CASSVQGVEIRFGELFF
TRBJ2-4,TRBD1,TRBV5-6,-,TGTGCCAGCAGCTGGACAGGGTCCAAAAACATTCAGTACTTC,CASSWTGSKNIQYF
TRBJ1-4,-,TRBV9,few,TGTGCCAGCAGCGTAGGAACTGAGGATGAAAAACTGTTTTTT,CASSVGTEDEKLFF
TRBJ2-7,TRBD1,TRBV27,-,TGTGCCAGCAGGGGCCTGGACAGGACCTACGAGCAGTACTTC,CASRGLDRTYEQYF
TRBJ2-7,-,TRBV5-1,-,TGCGATGCCGCCTCCTACGAGCAGTACTTC,CDAASYEQYF
TRBJ2-3,-,TRBV6-5,-,TGTGCCAGCAGCCCCAGGCTCTTTTACACAGATACGCAGTATTTT,CASSPRLFYTDTQYF
TRBJ1-1,-,TRBV9,-,TGTGCCAGCAGCGTAGTTGACAGAGAAAACACTGAAGCTTTCTTT,CASSVVDRENTEAFF
TRBJ1-1,-,TRBV30,-,TGTGCCTGGAATCGACAGGAGAACACTGAAGCTTTCTTT,CAWNRQENTEAFF
TRBJ2-5,TRBD2,TRBV7-9,-,TGTGCCAGCAGCTTCCGTAGCGGGAGTAAGGAGACCCAGTACTTC,CASSFRSGSKETQYF
TRBJ2-7,-,TRBV27,-,TGTGCCAGCAGACCCCCCGGCCACTCCGAGCAGTACTTC,CASRPPGHSEQYF
TRBJ2-1,TRBD2,TRBV19,once,TGTGCCAGTAGTATAACGGGGTCTAGCGGGAGACTCAATGAGCAGTTCTTC,CASSITGSSGRLNEQFF
TRBJ2-5,TRBD1,TRBV28,-,TGTGCCAGCAGTCCGGGACAGCCGAGGGAGACCCAGTACTTC,CASSPGQPRETQYF
TRBJ2-7,-,TRBV23-1,-,TGCGCCAGCAGTGAGTGGCCCCACGAATACCACTACGAGCAGTACTTC,CASSEWPHEYHYEQYF
TRBJ2-1,-,TRBV6-6,-,TGTGCCAGCAGCCCCCAGCCGGGACGAGAGCAGTTCTTC,CASSPQPGREQFF